This TCR beta chain stems from a study of T cell responses to AZD1222 COVID-19 vaccine. Study results and limitations: Baseline serology detected seropositivity in only a handful of AZD1222 recipients.

Libraries were prepared by immunoSEQ multiplex PCR; TCRdb keeps only in-frame clonotypes and omits some of them. The sample includes about 39,000 clones, about 88% of them seen just once. Germline V gene sequence: CDR1 SGHKS, CDR2 YYEKEE (reference sequence). The CDR3 runs to 14 residues. Trimming pared 4 bases from V and 3 bases from J, leaving 10 bases between. About this clone: Its antigen is undetermined.

Sequenced material: peripheral blood, taken 28 days after the second dose of the MenACWY control vaccine. This receptor was identified in an adult who received the MenACWY meningococcal vaccine as a control. This sequence joins TRBV5-5 and TRBJ2-2; no definite D call. Here the CDR3 DNA reads TGTGCCAGCAGCCCCACTACCCACACCGGGGAGCTGTTTTTT. This translates into CASSPTTHTGELFF.